The rows below give T cell receptor beta chains drawn from one sample of a study of CD4+ T cells in melanoma. Repertoires were generated with immunoSEQ multiplex PCR, while TCRdb's copy carries only in-frame clones and drops some. The sample contains 9,600 or so clones, almost 70% of which appear only once. The sample consisted of peripheral blood. All receptors come from a human donor with melanoma. Each CDR3 is given with its conserved first and last residue. D genes are given only for firm matches. Expanded clones get a size class; other rows say once, few or many, or leave the size out.

TRBV21-1	TRBJ1-2	-	-	CASSRDRVSYGYTF	TGTGCCAGCAGCAGAGACAGGGTAAGCTATGGCTACACCTTC
TRBV5-1	TRBJ2-5	few	-	CASSLGQGGQETQYF	TGCGCCAGCAGCTTGGGCCAGGGAGGCCAAGAGACCCAGTACTTC
TRBV2	TRBJ2-7	-	-	CASTKGDSYEQYF	TGTGCCAGCACCAAGGGTGACTCCTACGAGCAGTACTTC
TRBV6-5	TRBJ1-2	-	TRBD1	CASRVTTGENYGYTF	TGTGCCAGCAGAGTCACGACAGGGGAAAACTATGGCTACACCTTC
TRBV29-1	TRBJ2-1	few	-	CSVSSSWSSYNEQFF	TGCAGCGTTTCCTCGTCATGGAGTTCCTACAATGAGCAGTTCTTC
TRBV4-3	TRBJ1-1	few	TRBD1	CASSLTGTGGAFF	TGCGCCAGCAGCCTAACCGGGACAGGGGGCGCTTTCTTT
TRBV4-3	TRBJ1-1	-	-	CASSQDSGVNTEAFF	TGCGCCAGCAGCCAAGATTCGGGGGTGAACACTGAAGCTTTCTTT
TRBV7-2	TRBJ2-1	-	-	CASSLPGWGNEQFF	TGTGCCAGCAGCTTGCCAGGGTGGGGGAATGAGCAGTTCTTC
TRBV20-1	TRBJ1-4	-	-	CSARPGEKLFF	TGCAGTGCTAGGCCTGGAGAAAAACTGTTTTTT
TRBV29-1	TRBJ1-5	few	-	CSVVEREGQPQHF	TGCAGCGTTGTTGAGAGGGAGGGACAGCCCCAGCATTTT
TRBV6-5	TRBJ2-5	-	TRBD1	CASSYNLQGEQYF	TGTGCCAGCAGTTACAACCTACAGGGGGAGCAGTACTTC
TRBV5-1	TRBJ2-3	-	-	CASSLASPSTDTQYF	TGCGCCAGCAGCTTGGCTAGCCCCAGCACAGATACGCAGTATTTT
TRBV28	TRBJ1-2	once	TRBD1	CASSFPTGGNYGYTF	TGTGCCAGCAGTTTCCCGACAGGGGGCAACTATGGCTACACCTTC
TRBV7-9	TRBJ2-1	-	TRBD1	CASSGRDSQSSYNEQFF	TGTGCCAGCAGCGGCCGGGACAGTCAAAGCTCCTACAATGAGCAGTTCTTC
TRBV6-6	TRBJ2-7	-	-	CASSSLRSSYEQYF	TGTGCCAGCAGTTCACTCAGGAGCTCCTACGAGCAGTACTTC
TRBV5-6	TRBJ2-7	-	TRBD1	CASSRPQGILYEQYF	TGTGCCAGCAGCCGTCCACAGGGGATCCTCTACGAGCAGTACTTC
TRBV7-2	TRBJ2-1	-	-	CASSLVAYNEQFF	TGTGCCAGCAGCTTAGTTGCCTACAATGAGCAGTTCTTC
TRBV10-2	TRBJ1-1	hyperexpanded	-	CASIWAVGDPNTEAFF	TGCGCCAGCATTTGGGCGGTTGGGGATCCGAACACTGAAGCTTTCTTT